The entry below gives a single T cell receptor (beta chain) sequence along with its context. This sample stems from a study of control samples from healthy donors and cancer patients. Germline CDR1 reads MNHEY; CDR2 reads SMNVEV (reference sequence). The CDR3 has 14 amino acids. V was clipped by 6 bases and J by 4 bases, with 15 bases between them. Clones were read by immunoSEQ multiplex PCR, and TCRdb kept only the in-frame ones, dropping some. The table shows about 68,000 clones, with around 80% occurring only once. This TCR was sampled from a man between 60 and 75 years old in good health. Sequenced sample: blood. V and J are TRBV27 and TRBJ1-2, with D unclear. This CDR3 reads CASSKEAAGYGYTF. CDR3 nucleotide sequence: TGTGCCAGCAGCAAGGAGGCGGCGGGCTATGGCTACACCTTC.